This TCR beta chain was captured in a study of cytomegalovirus exposure and HLA in healthy donors. Study conclusions and caveats: Equally common other TCR beta chains were less clonally expanded than HLA-associated ones, a later analysis found. Rare sequences made up most TCRs, while some public TCRs were found in many donors. Reported findings show TCR beta sequences accurately forecast HLA-A and HLA-B alleles in most subjects. Being productive about 87% or about 30% of the time was typical of most TCR beta V segments in an earlier analysis.

The ends were cut back, 5 bases at V and 2 bases at J, with 15 bases in the middle. The CDR3 runs 16 residues. In germline, CDR1 is SGHVS, CDR2 FNYEAQ. About this clone: Its antigen is undetermined.

Primers for the PCR totalled 60 Vbeta and 13 Jbeta. TCRdb's copy holds only in-frame clones and misses some; the assay was immunoSEQ multiplex PCR. Its table records 150,000 or so clones. Sequencing was carried out using PBMCs. This TCR was recovered from a woman aged 45-60 years in good health and CMV-seronegative. V is TRBV7-6 and J is TRBJ1-4, with D unclear. This CDR3 is CASSRGEFRTNEKLFF. Here the CDR3 DNA reads TGTGCCAGCAGCCGTGGGGAGTTTCGGACTAATGAAAAACTGTTTTTT.